This T cell receptor (beta chain) was captured in a study of beta chain features in type 1 diabetes. Germline CDR1 and CDR2: MDHEN and SYDVKM. The length of the CDR3 is 15 residues. V was clipped by 4 bases and J by 10 bases, with 20 bases between them. Sequenced material consisted of expressed TCRB transcripts (all of the isolated RNA was reverse transcribed). Repertoires were generated with immunoSEQ multiplex PCR, while TCRdb's copy carries only in-frame clones and drops some. The sample shows around 240,000 clones, more than 65% of them seen only once. The TCR was taken from a young man in good health. Source material: naive CD4+ T cells from blood. The rearrangement links TRBV28 to TRBJ2-1; D unclear. CDR3 sequence: CASSSKAGAGSEQFF. CDR3 coding DNA: TGTGCCAGCAGTTCGAAAGCCGGAGCAGGTTCGGAGCAGTTCTTC.